This TCR beta chain appears in the sequencing data of a study of blood T cell repertoires in COVID-19. Across the study: The United States, Italy and Spain provided the acute and convalescent COVID-19 samples.

TCRdb keeps only in-frame clones here, not all; method: immunoSEQ multiplex PCR. This table holds a few hundred thousand clones, about four fifths found once. CDR1 ENHRY and CDR2 SYGVKD come from the germline V gene. The CDR3 spans 14 residues. Trimming pared 1 base from V and 3 bases from J, leaving 10 bases between. This receptor was obtained from an elderly man with acute or convalescent COVID-19. Source material: peripheral blood. This chain connects TRBV10-3 to TRBJ2-7; D is ambiguous. Here the CDR3 DNA reads TGTGCCATCAGTGAGTTGCCAGTCAGCTACGAGCAGTACTTC. Translating it yields CAISELPVSYEQYF.